The 25 T cell receptor beta chains given below trace back to one sample, sequenced in a study of breast tumors, draining lymph nodes, adjacent tissues. TCRdb called the multiplex PCR reads again in MiXCR, with one record for every CDR3 protein. The sample holds tens of thousands of distinct CDR3 sequences, less than 75% seen once. The specimen sequenced was breast tumor tissue. Receptor source: a female donor with breast cancer. Some clones in this sample may be carry-over from other donors' samples.

The rearrangement links TRBV7-9 to TRBJ1-5; perhaps TRBD1 as D (5 bases). The CDR3 is made up of 13 amino acids. V was cut by 5 bases and J by 11 bases, with 16 bases left in between. The germline V gene encodes CDR1 SEHNR and CDR2 FQNEAQ (reference sequence). CDR3: CASSPRVGETQHF. CDR3 nucleotides: TGTGCCAGCAGCCCCAGGGTCGGAGAGACCCAGCATTTT.

This clonotype was observed at least ten times. This chain links TRBV7-2 with TRBJ2-3; TRBD2 aligns across 8 bases. The CDR3 has 14 residues. Germline V gene data show CDR1 as SGHTA and CDR2 as FQGNSA. Trimming removed 5 bases from V and 5 bases from J; junction bases left unmatched: 6. DNA of the CDR3: TGTGCCAGCAGCATTAGCGGGGTGGGAGATACGCAGTATTTT. Protein product: CASSISGVGDTQYF.

The CDR3 DNA reads as TGTGCCAGCCGAGGACAGGGGGCGTACGAGCAGTACTTC. This sequence encodes CASRGQGAYEQYF. The V and J genes are TRBV18 and TRBJ2-7; 11 bases align to TRBD1. The germline V gene has CDR1 KGHSH and CDR2 LQKENI. V lost 8 bases, J lost 4 bases, and 4 bases stayed unmatched. CDR3 length: 13 amino acids. Drawing the rest from reference TRBV18 and TRBJ2-7, the complete variable domain is NAGVMQNPRHLVRRRGQEARLRCSPMKGHSHVYWYRQLPEEGLKFMVYLQKENIIDESGMPKERFSAEFPKEGPSILRIQQVVRGDSAAYFCASRGQGAYEQYFGPGTRLTVT.

The chain links TRBV7-3 to TRBJ2-6; D remains ambiguous. V lost 5 bases to trimming and J lost 0 bases, with 11 bases between them. Looked up from germline, CDR1 is SGHTA and CDR2 is FQGTGA. The CDR3 sequence is 16 residues long. CDR3: CASSPQAISGANVLTF. The CDR3 coding sequence is TGTGCCAGCAGCCCCCAGGCCATCTCTGGGGCCAACGTCCTGACTTTC.

As DNA, the CDR3 is TGTGCCGGCGGGGAGCTGTTTTTT. Translation: CAGGELFF. This rearrangement joins TRBV24-1 to TRBJ2-2; D is ambiguous. Germline V gene sequence: CDR1 KGHDR, CDR2 SFDVKD. The CDR3 sequence is 8 residues long. V dropped 12 bases and J dropped 7 bases, with 2 bases sitting between them.

This clonotype was seen only a few times. A read error may be the cause here, since a much bigger clone is one base away. V usage is TRBV13 and J usage is TRBJ2-7, with 10 bases identical to TRBD2. Looked up from germline, CDR1 is PRHDT and CDR2 is FYEKMQ (reference sequence). This CDR3 comprises 14 residues. Trimming at V came to 2 bases and at J to 6 bases, leaving 4 bases not matched to a gene. CDR3: CASSLPSGSGEQYF. In DNA form, the CDR3 reads TGTGCCAGCAGCTTACCTAGCGGGAGCGGCGAGCAGTACTTC. Supplemented by reference TRBV13 and TRBJ2-7, the full variable domain reads AAGVIQSPRHLIKEKRETATLKCYPIPRHDTVYWYQQGPGQDPQFLISFYEKMQSDKGSIPDRFSAQQFSDYHSELNMSSLELGDSALYFCASSLPSGSGEQYFGPGTRLTVT.

The genes are TRBV7-6 and TRBJ2-2, with a weak D call TRBD2 (5 bases). Germline lookup yields CDR1 SGHVS and CDR2 FNYEAQ. V shed 6 bases and J shed 3 bases, with 17 bases lying between them. The length of the CDR3 is 16 residues. CDR3 coding DNA: TGTGCCAGCAGTAGAGGCCCAGCCGGGGACACCGGGGAGCTGTTTTTT. It is translated as CASSRGPAGDTGELFF.

The table lists this clonotype with many counts. The rearrangement uses TRBV20-1 and TRBJ2-7; TRBD2 aligns across 11 bases. The V segment lost 3 bases and the J segment 4 bases; nucleotides outside the gene matches: 5. The CDR3 loop spans 14 amino acids. Germline loops: CDR1 DFQATT, CDR2 SNEGSKA (reference sequence). The DNA of the CDR3 is TGCAGTGCTAGCTGGGGGACTAGCGGTTACGAGCAGTACTTC. Residues: CSASWGTSGYEQYF.

The table lists this clonotype with a count of one. The DNA for the CDR3 is TGTGCCAGCAGTGGTGGACAGCCGGGACAGGGGGCCCAGTACTTC. It translates to CASSGGQPGQGAQYF. The V gene is TRBV2, the J gene TRBJ2-5; 11 bases are shared with TRBD1. Germline V gives CDR1 SNHLY, CDR2 FYNNEI. The CDR3 is made up of 15 amino acids. V shed 4 bases, J shed 9 bases, and the junction held 10 bases outside the gene matches. Complete variable domain (other parts from reference TRBV2 and TRBJ2-5): EPEVTQTPSHQVTQMGQEVILRCVPISNHLYFYWYRQILGQKVEFLVSFYNNEISEKSEIFDDQFSVERPDGSNFTLKIRSTKLEDSAMYFCASSGGQPGQGAQYFGPGTRLLVL.

The V and J genes are TRBV9 and TRBJ1-2, with D unresolved. Trimming cost V 4 bases and J 1 base, with 14 bases left between them. CDR3 length equals 15 residues. In germline, CDR1 is SGDLS, CDR2 YYNGEE. The CDR3 sequence: CASSPPQAINYGYTF. CDR3 nucleotide sequence: TGTGCCAGCAGCCCCCCTCAAGCCATTAACTATGGCTACACCTTC.

This clonotype was recorded many times. The J gene is TRBJ2-7, the V gene TRBV5-8; tentative D call: TRBD1 (6 bases). V lost 4 bases, J lost 3 bases, and 11 bases lay in between. Germline V gene data show CDR1 as SGHTS and CDR2 as YDEGEE. This CDR3 spans 13 amino acids. The CDR3 loop reads CASSVDSFYEQYF. Written as DNA, the CDR3 is TGTGCCAGCAGCGTGGACAGTTTCTACGAGCAGTACTTC.

J is TRBJ1-3 and V is TRBV10-3; 10 bases fit TRBD1. The CDR3 is made up of 16 amino acids. V lost 2 bases to trimming and J lost 0 bases; unmatched junction nucleotides: 1. The germline V gene encodes CDR1 ENHRY and CDR2 SYGVKD. The chain's CDR3 is CAISERDRGSGNTIYF. The CDR3 bases are TGTGCCATCAGTGAGCGGGACAGGGGCTCTGGAAACACCATATATTTT.

This clonotype was observed many times. This sequence joins TRBV6-1 and TRBJ2-3; 8 nucleotides line up with TRBD2. The ends lost 0 bases at V and 7 bases at J; junction bases unmatched: 3. Germline loops: CDR1 MNHNS, CDR2 SASEGT. The CDR3 contains 14 residues. This CDR3 is CASSEALAGNTQYF. CDR3 sequence (DNA): TGTGCCAGCAGTGAAGCTTTAGCGGGGAATACGCAGTATTTT.

The V call is TRBV7-8, the J call TRBJ1-4; D gene unclear. The CDR3 consists of 15 residues. The germline V gene has CDR1 SGHVS and CDR2 FQNEAQ. The V gene lost 6 bases and the J gene lost 0 bases, with 11 bases spanning the gap. CDR3 coding DNA: TGTGCCAGCAGGGAGGGCGCCGCAACTAATGAAAAACTGTTTTTT. Translated, it gives CASREGAATNEKLFF.

This chain connects TRBV5-1 to TRBJ2-1; 9 bases align to TRBD1. This CDR3 is built from 17 residues. Looked up from germline, CDR1 is SGHRS and CDR2 is YFSETQ. Germline trimming cut 7 bases from V and 0 bases from J; bases unmatched to any gene: 11. The CDR3 region has the DNA TGCGCCAGCGGCACCCAGGACAGGGGCCTCTCCTACAATGAGCAGTTCTTC. Translated, it gives CASGTQDRGLSYNEQFF.

Ten or more counts support this clonotype. The V gene is TRBV20-1, the J gene TRBJ1-3; D is undetermined. V was pared by 1 base and J by 0 bases, with 7 bases between. The CDR3 has 14 amino acids. Looked up from germline, CDR1 is DFQATT and CDR2 is SNEGSKA (reference sequence). The CDR3 protein is CSARVVGSGNTIYF. CDR3 bases: TGCAGTGCTAGAGTGGTCGGCTCTGGAAACACCATATATTTT.

The chain employs TRBV7-8 and TRBJ2-7; possibly TRBD2 for D (6 bases). V lost 8 bases to trimming and J lost 5 bases, with 22 bases between them. The V gene's germline CDR1 is SGHVS and CDR2 FQNEAQ. The CDR3 is 15 amino acids. The CDR3 region has the DNA TGTGCCAGCGGCCCCCGAGCGGGCGAGGACCACGAGCAGTACTTC. The encoded protein is CASGPRAGEDHEQYF.

This clonotype was observed at least ten times. The chain couples TRBV6-6 to TRBJ1-3; D unclear. The ends were cut back, 5 bases at V and 0 bases at J, with 11 bases in the middle. CDR3 length: 15 amino acids. Germline loops: CDR1 MNHNY, CDR2 SVGAGI (reference sequence). The CDR3 loop is CASSHGSRSGNTIYF. CDR3 bases: TGTGCCAGCAGTCACGGCAGCCGCTCTGGAAACACCATATATTTT.

The chain links TRBV7-9 to TRBJ1-1; D might be TRBD1 (6 bases). Germline assignment: CDR1 SEHNR and CDR2 FQNEAQ (reference sequence). The V and J ends lost 10 bases and 1 base respectively, with 22 bases between them. This CDR3 is built from 16 residues. The CDR3 nucleotides are TGTGCCATCTTAGGGGGGGTGGGGAGGGGGAACACTGAAGCTTTCTTT. Its translation is CAILGGVGRGNTEAFF.

This clonotype has a handful of counts. The V gene is TRBV11-2, the J gene TRBJ1-1, with D hard to call. Germline lookup yields CDR1 SGHAT and CDR2 FQNNGV. Trimming shortened V by 2 bases and J by 1 base, and 17 bases separated the two germline ends. This CDR3 comprises 17 residues. The CDR3 coding sequence is TGTGCCAGCAGCTTACCCCCCCACAAGTCGAGGAACACTGAAGCTTTCTTT. It is translated as CASSLPPHKSRNTEAFF.

This clonotype occurred many times. V and J are TRBV7-2 and TRBJ1-5, with D uncertain. In germline, CDR1 is SGHTA, CDR2 FQGNSA. This CDR3 is built from 13 residues. V was pared by 5 bases and J by 7 bases, with 12 bases between. The CDR3 region has the DNA TGTGCCAGCAGCACCACAAAGATGCAGCCCCAGCATTTT. Protein sequence: CASSTTKMQPQHF.

Turning to this clonotype: This may be a read error, as it is one base from a much larger clone. This sequence joins TRBV11-1 and TRBJ2-5, with a tentative D call TRBD2 (5 bases). The CDR3 is 16 residues long. Germline CDR1 SGHAT, CDR2 FQDESV (reference sequence). Trimming left V 5 bases short and J 1 base short, with 17 bases between. In nucleotides, the CDR3 is TGTGCCAGCAGCCCGCGAGGCTTGGCGGGCCAAGAGACCCAGTACTTC. Protein sequence: CASSPRGLAGQETQYF.

For this clonotype: Just one base apart from a much larger clone, this may be a read error. V usage is TRBV18 and J usage is TRBJ2-5; D not certain. The CDR3 totals 14 residues. Germline V gene sequence: CDR1 KGHSH, CDR2 LQKENI. The DNA of the CDR3 is TGTGCCGGCTCACCACCTTCCCCAGAAGAGACCCAGTACTTC. Protein: CAGSPPSPEETQYF.

This clonotype was observed many times. The chain uses TRBV29-1 and TRBJ2-1, with a weak D call TRBD2 (6 bases). CDR1 SQVTM and CDR2 ANQGSEA come from the germline V gene. The CDR3 is made up of 13 amino acids. With 7 bases removed from V and 6 bases from J, the gap between germline ends came to 16 bases. CDR3 nucleotide sequence: TGCAGCGCTGGGGACGGACTACGCAATGAGCAGTTCTTC. Its protein is CSAGDGLRNEQFF.

This clonotype was seen only a few times. This sequence joins TRBV19 and TRBJ1-4; a weak D match, TRBD1 (5 bases). The CDR3 contains 14 residues. Per the germline V gene, CDR1 is LNHDA and CDR2 is SQIVND (reference sequence). The V gene lost 5 bases and the J gene lost 7 bases, with 14 bases spanning the gap. CDR3 coding DNA: TGTGCCAGTAGTGGAGGGGTCTCAGTTGAAAAACTGTTTTTT. Its translation is CASSGGVSVEKLFF.